This T cell receptor (beta chain) was sequenced for a study of T cells after yellow fever vaccination. Study details: Preparation of fractions with low cell numbers was performed using SMART-Seq v4 Ultra Low Input. Study findings and constraints: Clonotype sharing between CD4 and CD8 compartments was small.

Germline CDR1 is DFQATT and CDR2 is SNEGSKA (reference sequence). This CDR3 has 13 amino acids. V lost 0 bases and J 4 bases, leaving 6 bases between the germline ends. The TCR cDNA carried a universal primer site and UMIs from 5'RACE template switching. TCRdb fed the 5' RACE reads into MiXCR, producing one record per CDR3 protein. This table has about 340,000 distinct CDR3 sequences, 3% to 4.5% appearing once. This clonotype was observed at least ten times. The target antigen is unknown. Sample: PBMCs, taken 5 days after the yellow fever booster vaccination. J is TRBJ2-2 and V is TRBV20-1; D is ambiguous. The receptor was derived from a young man who received the YFV17D yellow fever vaccine. This CDR3 reads CSARDRITGELFF. As DNA, the CDR3 is TGCAGTGCTAGAGACAGAATCACCGGGGAGCTGTTTTTT.